This entry lists 11 T cell receptor beta chains sequenced from one sample in a study of CD8+ T cells in alopecia areata. Reverse transcription of extracted RNA yielded cDNA, which provided the sequencing template. TCRdb's table, derived via immunoSEQ multiplex PCR, lists solely in-frame clones and lacks some. The sample holds roughly 210,000 clones, roughly 44% seen once. Indicated treatment: oral pan-JAK inhibitor, 5-10 mg twice daily. Sample: CD4+ T cells sorted from blood, taken at approximately week 36, from a patient treated with tofacitinib. All receptors come from a human donor with alopecia areata.

The chain couples TRBV20-1 to TRBJ1-1; D unresolved. The length of the CDR3 is 11 residues. V was pared by 0 bases and J by 8 bases, with 7 bases between. Germline V CDR1 and CDR2: DFQATT, SNEGSKA (reference sequence). Here the CDR3 DNA reads TGCAGTGCTAGAGATCAAGTAGAAGCTTTCTTT. It encodes CSARDQVEAFF.

This clone was recorded a few times. The rearrangement joins TRBV5-1 to TRBJ2-7, with D possibly matching TRBD1 (6 bases). This CDR3 contains 15 residues. V was pared by 2 bases and J by 0 bases, with 12 bases between. Germline-derived CDR1 and CDR2 are SGHRS and YFSETQ. CDR3 sequence reads: CASSLTGLSSYEQYF. DNA for the CDR3: TGCGCCAGCAGCTTAACAGGGCTGAGCTCCTACGAGCAGTACTTC.

The chain is built from TRBV28 and TRBJ2-1; 10 nucleotides align to TRBD2. J was trimmed by 9 bases and V by 8 bases; bases with no gene match: 13. CDR1 is MDHEN and CDR2 is SYDVKM in the germline V gene. This CDR3 region has 15 residues. CDR3 coding DNA: TGTGCCAGCTTTACAAGGAGCGGGAGGGCCAGTGAGCAGTTCTTC. Translated, it gives CASFTRSGRASEQFF. The complete variable domain, with remaining parts taken from reference TRBV28 and TRBJ2-1, reads DVKVTQSSRYLVKRTGEKVFLECVQDMDHENMFWYRQDPGLGLRLIYFSYDVKMKEKGDIPEGYSVSREKKERFSLILESASTNQTSMYLCASFTRSGRASEQFFGPGTRLTVL.

This clone was seen a few times. The CDR3 region has the DNA TGTGCCAGCAGTTCGGGACTAGCCGTCGGGGAGCTGTTTTTT. Residues: CASSSGLAVGELFF. V and J are TRBV5-4 and TRBJ2-2; TRBD2 matches 9 bases. V was clipped by 5 bases and J by 7 bases; unmatched bases: 6. CDR3 length equals 14 residues. Germline CDR1 SGHNT, CDR2 YYREEE (reference sequence).

This chain joins TRBV6-1 and TRBJ2-5; no definite D call. Deletions cut 6 bases from V and 0 bases from J, with 14 bases between. Looked up from germline, CDR1 is MNHNS and CDR2 is SASEGT. The CDR3 consists of 15 residues. CDR3 nucleotides: TGTGCCAGCAGGTCGTGGCTGGCAGACCAAGAGACCCAGTACTTC. It translates to CASRSWLADQETQYF.

This rearrangement joins TRBV5-1 to TRBJ2-2, with TRBD2 matching over 9 bases. The germline V gene encodes CDR1 SGHRS and CDR2 YFSETQ. Losses at the gene ends were 1 base for V and 4 bases for J; bases not matched to a gene: 5. The CDR3 length is 16 residues. CDR3 bases: TGCGCCAGCAGCTTGATAGCGGGAGAGGGCACCGGGGAGCTGTTTTTT. This encodes CASSLIAGEGTGELFF. The variable domain in full, with the rest retrieved from reference TRBV5-1 and TRBJ2-2, is KAGVTQTPRYLIKTRGQQVTLSCSPISGHRSVSWYQQTPGQGLQFLFEYFSETQRNKGNFPGRFSGRQFSNSRSEMNVSTLELGDSALYLCASSLIAGEGTGELFFGEGSRLTVL.

The V gene is TRBV4-2, the J gene TRBJ2-4; D possibly uses TRBD1 or TRBD2 (5 bases each). In germline, CDR1 is LGHNA, CDR2 YNFKEQ. V lost 0 bases to trimming and J lost 8 bases, with 14 bases between them. The CDR3 has 15 amino acids. The chain's CDR3 is CASSQEFPGADIQYF. CDR3 in DNA: TGTGCCAGCAGCCAAGAATTCCCCGGGGCGGACATTCAGTACTTC.

The rearrangement uses TRBV29-1 and TRBJ2-5, with D unresolved. With 7 bases removed from V and 3 bases from J, the gap between germline ends came to 12 bases. The CDR3 sequence is 12 residues long. Germline V gene sequence: CDR1 SQVTM, CDR2 ANQGSEA. The chain's CDR3 is CSANGVKETQYF. DNA of the CDR3: TGCAGCGCAAACGGAGTGAAAGAGACCCAGTACTTC.

This sequence joins TRBV28 and TRBJ2-5; a possible D gene is TRBD1 (6 bases). This CDR3 comprises 13 residues. V shed 7 bases and J shed 4 bases, with 13 bases lying between them. Germline loops: CDR1 MDHEN, CDR2 SYDVKM. CDR3 sequence reads: CASTQGRGETQYF. CDR3 nucleotides: TGTGCCAGCACCCAGGGGAGAGGAGAGACCCAGTACTTC.

The chain joins TRBV11-3 to TRBJ2-1; 7 bases match TRBD2. CDR1 is SGHNT and CDR2 is YENEEA in the germline V gene. The CDR3 contains 14 residues. The J segment lost 2 bases and the V segment lost 8 bases, leaving 6 bases of the junction unmatched. Here the CDR3 DNA reads TGTGCCAGCTCCCTGAGCGGGGCCTACAATGAGCAGTTCTTC. It yields the protein CASSLSGAYNEQFF. Full variable domain (missing parts from reference TRBV11-3 and TRBJ2-1): EAGVVQSPRYKIIEKKQPVAFWCNPISGHNTLYWYLQNLGQGPELLIRYENEEAVDDSQLPKDRFSAERLKGVDSTLKIQPAELGDSAVYLCASSLSGAYNEQFFGPGTRLTVL.

The V call is TRBV15, the J call TRBJ1-1; a weak D match, TRBD1 (6 bases). V was cut by 0 bases and J by 7 bases, with 12 bases left in between. CDR1 is LNHNV, CDR2 YYDKDF, per germline (reference sequence). The CDR3 is 14 residues long. CDR3 amino acids: CATSRDIGGVEAFF. The CDR3 DNA sequence: TGTGCCACCAGCAGAGATATAGGGGGAGTTGAAGCTTTCTTT. The complete variable domain, with remaining parts taken from reference TRBV15 and TRBJ1-1, reads DAMVIQNPRYQVTQFGKPVTLSCSQTLNHNVMYWYQQKSSQAPKLLFHYYDKDFNNEADTPDNFQSRRPNTSFCFLDIRSPGLGDTAMYLCATSRDIGGVEAFFGQGTRLTVV.